This T cell receptor (beta chain) was identified in a study of blood T cell repertoires in COVID-19. Study context: The United States, Italy and Spain supplied acute and convalescent COVID-19 samples. In each case, the material was cDNA or gDNA derived from T cells, B-cell-depleted T cells, or PBMCs.

The V gene's germline CDR1 is SGHTA and CDR2 FQGTGA. The CDR3 loop spans 16 amino acids. Trimming pared 5 bases from V and 0 bases from J, leaving 16 bases between. Authors' methods: For nucleated cells, counts were estimated from reference gene primer amplification. Sequencing was performed with immunoSEQ multiplex PCR; in TCRdb, only in-frame clones are kept and a portion is missing. V and J calls and clone size follow that table, whereas D and trimming were derived from the DNA. In the table there are under 250,000 clones, approximately 83% of which are singletons. Sequenced input: peripheral blood. The source is a woman in her 30s who had recovered from COVID-19. The chain recombines TRBV7-3 with TRBJ2-5; D may be TRBD1 (7 bases). The CDR3 loop is CASSRGTERYQETQYF. The DNA of the CDR3 is TGTGCCAGCAGCCGCGGGACAGAGAGGTACCAAGAGACCCAGTACTTC.